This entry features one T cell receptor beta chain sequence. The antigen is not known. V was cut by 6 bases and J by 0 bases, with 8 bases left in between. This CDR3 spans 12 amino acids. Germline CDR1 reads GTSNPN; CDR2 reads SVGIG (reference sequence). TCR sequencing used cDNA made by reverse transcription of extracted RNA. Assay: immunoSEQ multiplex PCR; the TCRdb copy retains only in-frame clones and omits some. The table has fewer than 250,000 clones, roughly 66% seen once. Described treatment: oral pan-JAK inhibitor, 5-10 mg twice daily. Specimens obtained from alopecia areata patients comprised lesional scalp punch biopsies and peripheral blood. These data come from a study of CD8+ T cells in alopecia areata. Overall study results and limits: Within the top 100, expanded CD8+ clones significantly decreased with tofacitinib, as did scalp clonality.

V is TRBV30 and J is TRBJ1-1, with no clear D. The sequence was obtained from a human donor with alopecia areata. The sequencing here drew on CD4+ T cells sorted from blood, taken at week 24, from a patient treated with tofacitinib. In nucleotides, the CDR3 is TGTGCCTGCCAGACGGTGAACACTGAAGCTTTCTTT. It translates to CACQTVNTEAFF.